These 8 T cell receptor beta chains originate from one sample sequenced in a study of blood T cell repertoires in COVID-19. Measured with immunoSEQ multiplex PCR; TCRdb has only the in-frame clones, and not every one. The sample contains 300,000 to 450,000 clones, around 87% of which appear only once. Sequences were obtained from PBMCs or T cells enriched from blood (not recorded which). These receptors were obtained from a man in his thirties or forties who had recovered from COVID-19.

V and J are TRBV5-4 and TRBJ2-7; 11 bases are shared with TRBD1. Germline V CDR1 and CDR2: SGHNT, YYREEE (reference sequence). V dropped 4 bases and J dropped 7; count of bases not matched to a gene: 7. This CDR3 has 14 residues. CDR3 region: CASSTGQGDREQYF. CDR3 nucleotide sequence: TGTGCCAGCAGCACGGGACAGGGGGACCGGGAGCAGTACTTC. Full variable domain (remainder filled in from reference TRBV5-4 and TRBJ2-7): ETGVTQSPTHLIKTRGQQVTLRCSSQSGHNTVSWYQQALGQGPQFIFQYYREEENGRGNFPPRFSGLQFPNYSSELNVNALELDDSALYLCASSTGQGDREQYFGPGTRLTVT.

This clone is a singleton in its sample. This chain joins TRBV5-5 and TRBJ1-6; D unclear. This CDR3 is 16 amino acids long. Germline V gene sequence: CDR1 SGHKS, CDR2 YYEKEE (reference sequence). The V and J ends lost 0 bases and 2 bases respectively, with 9 bases between them. The CDR3 bases are TGTGCCAGCAGCTTGGCCTCGGGGACCTATAATTCACCCCTCCACTTT. Its translation is CASSLASGTYNSPLHF.

This clone was observed a single time. The chain uses TRBV5-4 and TRBJ1-4, with D possibly matching TRBD1 (5 bases). The CDR3 is 15 residues long. V lost 3 bases to trimming and J lost 5 bases, with 14 bases between them. Germline V gene sequence: CDR1 SGHNT, CDR2 YYREEE (reference sequence). The CDR3 is CASSWGRGGNEKLFF. DNA of the CDR3: TGTGCCAGCAGCTGGGGACGGGGAGGGAATGAAAAACTGTTTTTT. The full variable domain, rest sourced from reference TRBV5-4 and TRBJ1-4, is ETGVTQSPTHLIKTRGQQVTLRCSSQSGHNTVSWYQQALGQGPQFIFQYYREEENGRGNFPPRFSGLQFPNYSSELNVNALELDDSALYLCASSWGRGGNEKLFFGSGTQLSVL.

This chain links TRBV18 with TRBJ2-2, with unresolved D. From germline, CDR1 is KGHSH and CDR2 LQKENI. Trimming cost V 2 bases and J 2 bases, with 6 bases left between them. The CDR3 covers 14 residues. This CDR3 is CASSPNSNTGELFF. Here the CDR3 DNA reads TGTGCCAGCTCACCAAACAGCAACACCGGGGAGCTGTTTTTT.

Only one count was recorded for this clone. This chain joins TRBV13 and TRBJ1-1; D is unresolved. The CDR3 is made up of 13 amino acids. In germline, CDR1 is PRHDT, CDR2 FYEKMQ (reference sequence). The ends were cut back, 5 bases at V and 1 base at J, with 8 bases in the middle. This CDR3 is CASSLNRNTEAFF. The CDR3 DNA sequence: TGTGCCAGCAGCCTTAATCGGAACACTGAAGCTTTCTTT.

This clone has only one observation. The gene calls are TRBV4-1 and TRBJ1-2, with 7 bases lining up with TRBD1. V was pared by 0 bases and J by 7 bases, with 8 bases of the junction left unmatched. Looked up from germline, CDR1 is MGHRA and CDR2 is YSYEKL. This CDR3 has 15 amino acids. The CDR3: CASSQDARGALGYTF. As DNA, the CDR3 is TGCGCCAGCAGCCAAGATGCCAGGGGGGCGCTTGGCTACACCTTC.

The CDR3, as DNA: TGTGCCAGCAGCAAACTGCTAGGGAACACTGAAGCTTTCTTT. Its translation is CASSKLLGNTEAFF. The chain recombines TRBV7-2 with TRBJ1-1; D not certain. Trimming removed 5 bases at V and 1 base at J, with 11 bases between. The length of the CDR3 is 14 residues. CDR1 and CDR2 (germline): SGHTA, FQGNSA.

This clone has a handful of counts. The junction departs from germline at one end; a sequencing error may be responsible. The rearrangement links TRBV7-6 to TRBJ1-2; no clear D gene. The CDR3 extends over 14 amino acids. CDR1 SGHVS and CDR2 FNYEAQ come from the germline V gene. CDR3 residues: CATSDRGSFYGYTF. The DNA of the CDR3 is TGTGCCACCAGCGATCGGGGTTCCTTCTATGGCTACACCTTC.